The next 17 T cell receptor beta chains were all read from a single sample in a study of blood T cell repertoires in COVID-19. TCRdb's table, derived via immunoSEQ multiplex PCR, lists solely in-frame clones and lacks some. The repertoire holds about 140,000 clones, about 90% seen once, with 1.5% to 1.7% in the top ten. The sample taken for sequencing was peripheral blood. The receptor set was obtained from a woman aged 55-69 years with acute or convalescent COVID-19.

The count of this clone is one. This chain joins TRBV3-1 (or the pseudogene TRBV3-2) and TRBJ1-2; the match to TRBD1 covers 9 bases. The CDR3 sequence is 16 residues long. Germline V lookup: CDR1 LGHDT, CDR2 YNNKEL (reference sequence). Trimming cost V 1 base and J 5 bases; bases outside gene matches: 8. This chain's CDR3 is CASSQGSGQGLYGYTF. CDR3 coding DNA: TGTGCCAGCAGCCAAGGATCTGGACAGGGGCTTTATGGCTACACCTTC.

The J gene is TRBJ1-2, the V gene TRBV5-1, with D maybe TRBD1 (6 bases). Trimming removed 4 bases from V and 2 bases from J, with 15 bases in between. Germline V gene sequence: CDR1 SGHRS, CDR2 YFSETQ. This CDR3 comprises 15 residues. CDR3 in DNA: TGCGCCAGCAGCCTGACAGGAGAAGTGAACTATGGCTACACCTTC. This gives the protein CASSLTGEVNYGYTF.

The genes are TRBV4-1 and TRBJ2-7, with 8 bases identical to TRBD1. Germline trimming cut 3 bases from V and 2 bases from J; bases unmatched to any gene: 12. CDR3 size: 17 residues. CDR1 and CDR2 (germline): MGHRA, YSYEKL. CDR3 nucleotide sequence: TGCGCCAGCAGCCACACCAGGGGGCGCGGCGGAACCTACGAGCAGTACTTC. Its protein is CASSHTRGRGGTYEQYF.

The chain employs TRBV5-1 and TRBJ1-5; D might be TRBD1 (5 bases). Germline V lookup: CDR1 SGHRS, CDR2 YFSETQ. The CDR3 spans 13 residues. Trimming left V 4 bases short and J 5 bases short, with 10 bases between. CDR3 residues: CASSQGIDQPQHF. CDR3 sequence (DNA): TGCGCCAGCAGCCAGGGTATCGATCAGCCCCAGCATTTT.

The V and J genes are TRBV5-5 and TRBJ1-2; possibly TRBD1 for D (5 bases). The CDR3 extends over 16 amino acids. Germline V gene sequence: CDR1 SGHKS, CDR2 YYEKEE (reference sequence). Between the trimmed V and J ends, which lost 0 bases and 5 bases, there was a span of 17 bases. CDR3 in amino acids: CASSLAYGQLVYGYTF. The CDR3 coding sequence is TGTGCCAGCAGCTTGGCTTATGGACAATTGGTGTATGGCTACACCTTC. The whole variable domain, remainder taken from reference TRBV5-5 and TRBJ1-2, is DAGVTQSPTHLIKTRGQQVTLRCSPISGHKSVSWYQQVLGQGPQFIFQYYEKEERGRGNFPDRFSARQFPNYSSELNVNALLLGDSALYLCASSLAYGQLVYGYTFGSGTRLTVV.

J is TRBJ2-1 and V is TRBV5-1; no reliable D call. Trimming left V 2 bases short and J 0 bases short, with 12 bases between. Looked up from germline, CDR1 is SGHRS and CDR2 is YFSETQ. This CDR3 region has 16 residues. CDR3 nucleotides: TGCGCCAGCAGCTTCGACTTGGTTAGCTCCTACAATGAGCAGTTCTTC. Protein: CASSFDLVSSYNEQFF.

This chain connects TRBV11-3 to TRBJ1-1, with D possibly TRBD1 on 5 matching bases. Germline loops: CDR1 SGHNT, CDR2 YENEEA. Trimming took off 3 bases at V and 10 bases at J, with 12 bases between the two ends. The CDR3 totals 12 residues. The CDR3 spells CASSFGDSRAFF. CDR3 in DNA: TGTGCCAGCAGCTTCGGAGACAGTAGAGCTTTCTTT.

CDR3 sequence: CATSADTGELFF. The CDR3 coding sequence is TGTGCCACCAGTGCGGACACCGGGGAGCTGTTTTTT. The genes are TRBV24-1 and TRBJ2-2; D unclear. The germline V gene encodes CDR1 KGHDR and CDR2 SFDVKD. V was shortened by 5 bases and J by 3 bases, with 3 bases between the two germline ends. The CDR3 has 12 amino acids.

The chain is built from TRBV15 and TRBJ1-2; D ambiguous. This CDR3 is 14 amino acids long. Trimming shortened V by 0 bases and J by 4 bases, and 9 bases separated the two germline ends. Germline V gene data show CDR1 as LNHNV and CDR2 as YYDKDF (reference sequence). The CDR3 protein is CATSRDSAFYGYTF. The DNA for the CDR3 is TGTGCCACCAGCAGAGATTCCGCGTTCTATGGCTACACCTTC.

This clone was seen once. The chain has TRBV25-1 and TRBJ1-1; tentatively, D is TRBD1 (6 bases). CDR3 length: 13 amino acids. Per germline, CDR1 MGHDK and CDR2 SYGVNS. Trimming pared 6 bases from V and 3 bases from J, leaving 11 bases between. This CDR3 is CASRRPGDTEAFF. DNA of the CDR3: TGTGCCAGCAGACGGCCAGGGGACACTGAAGCTTTCTTT.

The chain recombines TRBV7-6 with TRBJ2-7, with TRBD1 identical over 9 bases. The CDR3 spans 17 residues. V shed 5 bases and J 0 bases; nucleotides not matched to a gene: 11. Germline-derived CDR1 and CDR2 are SGHVS and FNYEAQ. The CDR3 region has the DNA TGTGCCAGCAGCAGCCGGAGGGACAGGGCCGCCTCCTACGAGCAGTACTTC. Protein product: CASSSRRDRAASYEQYF.

CDR3 loop: CASSSQGRAGGELFF. Here the CDR3 DNA reads TGCGCCAGCAGCTCACAGGGTCGGGCTGGCGGGGAGCTGTTTTTT. The chain uses TRBV5-1 and TRBJ2-2; the D gene is possibly TRBD1 (6 bases). Looked up from germline, CDR1 is SGHRS and CDR2 is YFSETQ. Trimming shortened V by 3 bases and J by 7 bases, and 16 bases separated the two germline ends. The CDR3 consists of 15 residues.

This sequence joins TRBV7-9 and TRBJ1-3, with D maybe TRBD1 (6 bases). CDR1 and CDR2 from the germline V gene are SEHNR and FQNEAQ (reference sequence). V was pared by 10 bases and J by 9 bases, with 22 bases between. The CDR3 totals 14 residues. In nucleotides, the CDR3 is TGTGCCACGTCCCGGGACACAGATTCGGGCACCATATATTTT. It translates to CATSRDTDSGTIYF.

This chain links TRBV11-2 with TRBJ1-2; D gene uncertain. The CDR3 covers 15 residues. Germline assignment: CDR1 SGHAT and CDR2 FQNNGV. V was pared by 2 bases and J by 1 base, with 11 bases between. The CDR3 DNA sequence: TGTGCCAGCAGCTTACGAGGGTCTAATAACTATGGCTACACCTTC. Translation: CASSLRGSNNYGYTF.

V is TRBV6-5 and J is TRBJ2-7; possible D gene TRBD1, 6 bases. The CDR3 contains 14 residues. V lost 6 bases, J lost 3 bases, and 15 bases lay in between. From germline, CDR1 is MNHEY and CDR2 SVGAGI. In DNA form, the CDR3 reads TGTGCCAGCAGCTATACCGGGACATACTACGAGCAGTACTTC. Protein: CASSYTGTYYEQYF.

V and J are TRBV5-4 and TRBJ1-2; 11 nucleotides agree with TRBD1. The trim removed 4 bases at V and 8 bases at J, leaving 7 bases unmatched. This CDR3 comprises 14 residues. Germline CDR1 is SGHNT and CDR2 is YYREEE (reference sequence). The CDR3 reads CASSGQGAGRGYTF. In DNA, the CDR3 is TGTGCCAGCAGCGGACAGGGGGCGGGTCGCGGCTACACCTTC.

The chain uses TRBV28 and TRBJ2-3; TRBD1 matches at 10 bases. This CDR3 contains 15 residues. From germline, CDR1 is MDHEN and CDR2 SYDVKM. J gave up 3 bases and V 4 bases, and 4 bases lay outside the gene matches. The CDR3 sequence: CASSSTGGETDTQYF. The CDR3 DNA follows: TGTGCCAGCAGTTCGACAGGGGGCGAGACAGATACGCAGTATTTT.